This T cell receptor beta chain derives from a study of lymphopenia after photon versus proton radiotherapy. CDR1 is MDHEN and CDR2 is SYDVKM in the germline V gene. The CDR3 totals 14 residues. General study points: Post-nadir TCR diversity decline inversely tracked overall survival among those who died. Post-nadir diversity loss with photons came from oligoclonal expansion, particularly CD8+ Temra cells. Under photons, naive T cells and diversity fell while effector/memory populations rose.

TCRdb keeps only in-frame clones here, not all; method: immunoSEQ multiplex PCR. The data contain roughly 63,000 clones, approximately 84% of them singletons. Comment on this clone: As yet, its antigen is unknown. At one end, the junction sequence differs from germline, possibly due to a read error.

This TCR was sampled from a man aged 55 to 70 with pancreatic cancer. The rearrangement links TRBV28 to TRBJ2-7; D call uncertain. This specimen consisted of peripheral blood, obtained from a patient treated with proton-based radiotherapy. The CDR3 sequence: CASGFAGETYEQYF. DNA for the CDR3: TGTGCCAGCGGTTTCGCAGGAGAAACCTACGAGCAGTACTTC.